These T cell receptor beta chains were read from a single sample in a study of PD-1 blockade in classical Hodgkin lymphoma. Clones were sequenced by immunoSEQ multiplex PCR, and TCRdb holds only the in-frame ones, with some missing. The sample carries some 18,000 clones, roughly nine tenths recorded once. The sequenced sample was CD8+ T cells from blood, obtained before the fourth cycle of nivolumab. These receptor sequences come from a human donor with classical Hodgkin lymphoma. Each CDR3 is given with its conserved first and last residue. A D gene is named only where the DNA matches it firmly. Clone size, where shown, is once, few, many, or a class for clones that have expanded.

clone size	J gene	V gene	D gene	CDR3 protein	CDR3 DNA
NA	TRBJ2-1	TRBV10-2	NA	CASSESDEQFF	TGCGCCAGCAGTGAGTCGGATGAGCAGTTCTTC
once	TRBJ2-2	TRBV6-5	TRBD2	CASSYVAGDTGELFF	TGTGCCAGCAGTTACGTGGCGGGAGACACCGGGGAGCTGTTTTTT
medium-sized	TRBJ2-7	TRBV27	NA	CASSPGRTAHEQYF	TGTGCCAGCAGTCCCGGACGGACAGCCCACGAGCAGTACTTC
NA	TRBJ2-2	TRBV29-1	NA	CSVVRTGAANTGELFF	TGCAGCGTTGTTAGAACGGGAGCAGCGAACACCGGGGAGCTGTTTTTT
NA	TRBJ1-5	TRBV12-5	NA	CASGVGRGEGYQPQHF	TGTGCTAGTGGTGTAGGGAGGGGAGAAGGGTATCAGCCCCAGCATTTT
NA	TRBJ2-3	TRBV5-4	TRBD1	CASSSGTGQGTDTQYF	TGTGCCAGCAGCTCCGGAACAGGACAGGGCACAGATACGCAGTATTTT
NA	TRBJ1-1	TRBV5-4	NA	CASSFTGLEAFF	TGTGCCAGCAGCTTCACAGGGTTGGAAGCTTTCTTT
NA	TRBJ2-7	TRBV15	TRBD1	CATSRDGGTGSYEQYF	TGTGCCACCAGCAGAGATGGGGGGACAGGCTCCTACGAGCAGTACTTC
NA	TRBJ2-3	TRBV19	TRBD1	CASPLWMTGRTDTQYF	TGTGCCAGTCCCCTATGGATGACAGGGCGCACAGATACGCAGTATTTT
NA	TRBJ2-7	TRBV28	TRBD1	CASLRQGSYEQYF	TGTGCCAGCTTACGACAGGGCTCCTACGAGCAGTACTTC
once	TRBJ2-1	TRBV5-4	TRBD2	CASSGPAGFGEQFF	TGTGCCAGCAGCGGCCCAGCGGGGTTCGGTGAGCAGTTCTTC
NA	TRBJ1-1	TRBV6-5	NA	CASSYSPGGNTEAFF	TGTGCCAGCAGTTACTCCCCCGGGGGGAACACTGAAGCTTTCTTT
NA	TRBJ2-7	TRBV28	TRBD1	CASSETGGGSNEQYF	TGTGCCAGCAGTGAAACAGGGGGCGGTAGCAACGAGCAGTACTTC
NA	TRBJ2-1	TRBV11-2	NA	CASSRNREQFF	TGTGCCAGCAGCCGCAACAGGGAGCAGTTCTTC
NA	TRBJ2-2	TRBV5-3	TRBD2	CARSLEEREGPGELFF	TGTGCCAGAAGCTTGGAAGAGCGGGAGGGCCCCGGGGAGCTGTTTTTT